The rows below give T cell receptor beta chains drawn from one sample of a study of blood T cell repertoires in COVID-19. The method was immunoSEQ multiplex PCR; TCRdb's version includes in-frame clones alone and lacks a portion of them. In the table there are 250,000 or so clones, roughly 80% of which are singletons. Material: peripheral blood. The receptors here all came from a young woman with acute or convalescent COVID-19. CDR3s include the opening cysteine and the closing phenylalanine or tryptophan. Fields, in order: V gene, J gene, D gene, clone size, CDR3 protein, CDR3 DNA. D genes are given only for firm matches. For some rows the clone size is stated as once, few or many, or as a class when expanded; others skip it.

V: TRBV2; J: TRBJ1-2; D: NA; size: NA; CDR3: CASTEETHGYTF; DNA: TGTGCCAGCACGGAGGAGACCCATGGCTACACCTTC
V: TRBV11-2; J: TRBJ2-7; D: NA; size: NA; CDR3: CASSPIQQGYHEQYF; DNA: TGTGCCAGCAGCCCCATCCAACAGGGTTATCACGAGCAGTACTTC
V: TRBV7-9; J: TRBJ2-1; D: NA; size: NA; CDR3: CASSLDTREGFNNEQFF; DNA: TGTGCCAGCAGCCTAGACACTCGTGAGGGCTTTAACAATGAGCAGTTCTTC
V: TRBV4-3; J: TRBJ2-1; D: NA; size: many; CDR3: CASSQVGGSYNEQFF; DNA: TGCGCCAGCAGCCAGGTGGGCGGGTCCTACAATGAGCAGTTCTTC
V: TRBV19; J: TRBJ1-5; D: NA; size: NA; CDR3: CASSKQGFNQPQHF; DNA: TGTGCCAGTAGTAAGCAGGGGTTCAATCAGCCCCAGCATTTT
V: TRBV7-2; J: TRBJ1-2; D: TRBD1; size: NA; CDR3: CASSPRQGSDYGYTF; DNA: TGTGCCAGCAGCCCGCGACAGGGTTCTGACTATGGCTACACCTTC
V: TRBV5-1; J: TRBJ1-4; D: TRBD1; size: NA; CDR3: CASSLASLGQGSEKLFF; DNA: TGCGCCAGCAGCTTGGCCTCGTTAGGACAGGGTTCGGAAAAACTGTTTTTT
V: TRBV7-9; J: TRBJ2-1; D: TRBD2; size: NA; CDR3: CASSLGSGSSYNEQFF; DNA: TGTGCCAGCAGCTTAGGTAGCGGGAGCTCCTACAATGAGCAGTTCTTC
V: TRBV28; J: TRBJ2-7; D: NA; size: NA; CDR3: CASRGTYEQYF; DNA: TGTGCCAGCAGGGGCACCTACGAGCAGTACTTC
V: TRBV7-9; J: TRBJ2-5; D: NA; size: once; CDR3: CASSLEGRRETQYF; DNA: TGTGCCAGCAGCTTGGAGGGGAGACGAGAGACCCAGTACTTC
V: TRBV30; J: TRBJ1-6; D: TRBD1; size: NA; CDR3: CAWSGLGQGGSPLHF; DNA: TGTGCCTGGAGTGGATTGGGACAGGGAGGCTCACCCCTCCACTTT
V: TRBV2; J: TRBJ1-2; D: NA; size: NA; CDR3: CASSEAVGSYGYTF; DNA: TGTGCCAGCAGTGAAGCGGTAGGGAGTTATGGCTACACCTTC
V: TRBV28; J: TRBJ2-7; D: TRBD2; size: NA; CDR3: CASSLYWSVGLAGGPVSYEQYF; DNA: TGTGCCAGCAGTTTATATTGGAGTGTGGGACTAGCGGGAGGACCAGTCTCTTACGAGCAGTACTTC
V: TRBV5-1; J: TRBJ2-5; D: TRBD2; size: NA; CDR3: CASSLEGGRGETQYF; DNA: TGCGCCAGCAGCTTGGAGGGCGGGCGGGGGGAGACCCAGTACTTC
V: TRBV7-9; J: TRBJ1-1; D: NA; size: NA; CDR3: CASSLQGIGMNTEAFF; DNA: TGTGCCAGCAGCTTACAGGGGATCGGAATGAACACTGAAGCTTTCTTT
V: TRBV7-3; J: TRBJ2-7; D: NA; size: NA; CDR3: CASSLNGGSSYEQYF; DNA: TGTGCCAGCAGCTTAAACGGGGGAAGCTCCTACGAGCAGTACTTC
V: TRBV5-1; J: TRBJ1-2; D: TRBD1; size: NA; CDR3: CASSLYGQEEINYGYTF; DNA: TGCGCCAGCAGCTTGTATGGACAGGAGGAGATTAACTATGGCTACACCTTC
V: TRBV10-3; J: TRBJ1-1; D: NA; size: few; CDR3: CAISERGGTEAFF; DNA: TGTGCCATCAGTGAACGGGGTGGCACTGAAGCTTTCTTT
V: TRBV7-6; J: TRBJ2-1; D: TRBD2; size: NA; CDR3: CASSLRARASGRDNEQFF; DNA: TGTGCCAGCAGCTTAAGGGCCCGGGCTAGCGGGAGGGACAATGAGCAGTTCTTC
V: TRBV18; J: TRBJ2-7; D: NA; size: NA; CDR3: CASSDSVAYEQYF; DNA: TGTGCCAGCTCCGACTCCGTAGCCTACGAGCAGTACTTC
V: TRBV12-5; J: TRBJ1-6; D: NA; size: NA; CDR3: CASGFGTIAYNSPLHF; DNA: TGTGCTAGTGGTTTTGGGACAATCGCCTATAATTCACCCCTCCACTTT
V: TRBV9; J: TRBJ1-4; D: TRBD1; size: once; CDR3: CASSLRQGEKLFF; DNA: TGTGCCAGCAGCTTACGACAGGGTGAAAAACTGTTTTTT
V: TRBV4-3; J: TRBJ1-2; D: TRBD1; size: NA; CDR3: CASSPSPDRDGYTF; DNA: TGCGCCAGCAGCCCAAGCCCCGACAGGGACGGCTACACCTTC
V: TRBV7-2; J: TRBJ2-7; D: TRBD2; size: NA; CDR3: CASSLDGGGRGEQYF; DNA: TGTGCCAGCAGCTTAGACGGGGGCGGGAGGGGCGAGCAGTACTTC
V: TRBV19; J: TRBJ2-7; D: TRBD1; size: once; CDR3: CASSPRTGGEYEQYF; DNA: TGTGCCAGTAGTCCACGGACAGGGGGCGAGTACGAGCAGTACTTC
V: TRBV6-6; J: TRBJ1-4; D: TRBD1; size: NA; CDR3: CASSYGQGPDNEKLFF; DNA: TGTGCCAGCAGTTACGGACAGGGGCCTGATAATGAAAAACTGTTTTTT
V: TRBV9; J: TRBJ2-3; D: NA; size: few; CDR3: CASSVVPKVGGHSTDTQYF; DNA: TGTGCCAGCAGCGTAGTCCCTAAGGTCGGGGGGCATAGCACAGATACGCAGTATTTT
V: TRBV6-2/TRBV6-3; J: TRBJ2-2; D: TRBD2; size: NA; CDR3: CASSDGLAGGGGELFF; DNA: TGTGCCAGCAGTGACGGACTAGCGGGAGGCGGCGGGGAGCTGTTTTTT
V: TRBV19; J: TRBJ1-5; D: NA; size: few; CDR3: CASIGTPYSNQPQHF; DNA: TGTGCCAGTATAGGGACACCGTATAGCAATCAGCCCCAGCATTTT